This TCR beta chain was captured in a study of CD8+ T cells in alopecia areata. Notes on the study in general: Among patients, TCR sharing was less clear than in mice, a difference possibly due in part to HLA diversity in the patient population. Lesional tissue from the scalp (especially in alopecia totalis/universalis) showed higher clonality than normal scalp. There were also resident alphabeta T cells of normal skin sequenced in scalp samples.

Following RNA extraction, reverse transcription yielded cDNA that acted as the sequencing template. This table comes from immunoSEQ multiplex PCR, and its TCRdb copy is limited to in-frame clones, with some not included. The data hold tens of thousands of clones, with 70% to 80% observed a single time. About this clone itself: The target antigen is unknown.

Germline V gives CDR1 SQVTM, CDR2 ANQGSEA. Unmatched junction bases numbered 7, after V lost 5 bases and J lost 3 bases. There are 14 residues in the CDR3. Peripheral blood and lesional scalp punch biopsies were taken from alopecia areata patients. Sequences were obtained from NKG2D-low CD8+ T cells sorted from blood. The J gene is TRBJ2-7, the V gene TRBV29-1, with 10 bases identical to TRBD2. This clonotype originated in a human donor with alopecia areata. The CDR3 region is CSVSFASGGYEQYF. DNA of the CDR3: TGCAGCGTTTCGTTCGCTAGCGGGGGCTACGAGCAGTACTTC.